The 8 T cell receptor beta chains below come from one sample, sequenced in a study of control samples from healthy donors and cancer patients. Profiling relied on immunoSEQ multiplex PCR, and the TCRdb table lists in-frame clones only, not all of them. The repertoire has approximately 58,000 clones, over 75% of them found once; the top ten carry 9.5% to 15%. The sample taken for sequencing was PBMCs. The receptors derive from an older woman with lung cancer.

V is TRBV7-9 and J is TRBJ2-2; tentatively, D is TRBD2 (6 bases). The CDR3 runs 13 residues. The germline CDR1 and CDR2 sequences are SEHNR and FQNEAQ (reference sequence). The germline V and J ends were trimmed by 8 bases and 6 bases, with 13 bases remaining between them. The CDR3 bases are TGTGCCAGCGGGGCCACGGGGGCCGGGGAGCTGTTTTTT. Its protein is CASGATGAGELFF.

The gene calls are TRBV9 and TRBJ1-1; 7 bases line up with TRBD1. Germline CDR1 reads SGDLS; CDR2 reads YYNGEE. J lost 4 bases, V lost 4 bases, and 10 bases had no gene match. The CDR3 runs to 15 residues. The CDR3 region has the DNA TGTGCCAGCAGCTCAACAGGGGCCCGGGGCACTGAAGCTTTCTTT. It encodes CASSSTGARGTEAFF.

The chain couples TRBV2 to TRBJ2-3; D gene uncertain. The length of the CDR3 is 15 residues. V lost 7 bases and J 0 bases, leaving 14 bases between the germline ends. Germline V gene lookup returns CDR1 SNHLY and CDR2 FYNNEI. The CDR3 region is CASTERFKSTDTQYF. The CDR3 region has the DNA TGTGCCAGCACCGAAAGGTTCAAGAGCACAGATACGCAGTATTTT.

This rearrangement joins TRBV5-1 to TRBJ1-2, with D uncertain. V gave up 0 bases and J gave up 3 bases, with 9 bases separating them. The germline V gene has CDR1 SGHRS and CDR2 YFSETQ. CDR3 size: 14 residues. The CDR3: CASSLALGYYGYTF. CDR3 bases: TGCGCCAGCAGCTTGGCCTTGGGTTACTATGGCTACACCTTC. The complete variable domain, with remaining parts taken from reference TRBV5-1 and TRBJ1-2, reads KAGVTQTPRYLIKTRGQQVTLSCSPISGHRSVSWYQQTPGQGLQFLFEYFSETQRNKGNFPGRFSGRQFSNSRSEMNVSTLELGDSALYLCASSLALGYYGYTFGSGTRLTVV.

This chain connects TRBV2 to TRBJ2-4; 9 positions match TRBD2. Unmatched junction bases numbered 7, after V lost 1 base and J lost 9 bases. Germline V gene sequence: CDR1 SNHLY, CDR2 FYNNEI. The CDR3 has 15 residues. The CDR3 sequence: CASSEEVAGAGIQYF. CDR3 nucleotide sequence: TGTGCCAGCAGTGAAGAGGTAGCGGGGGCGGGCATTCAGTACTTC.

This clone has just one count. This chain connects TRBV7-2 to TRBJ1-6, with D possibly being TRBD1 (6 bases). There are 16 residues in the CDR3. Trimming cost V 3 bases and J 6 bases, with 15 bases left between them. Looked up from germline, CDR1 is SGHTA and CDR2 is FQGNSA. CDR3 in DNA: TGTGCCAGCAGCTTTAGTTCCGGCAGGGGTAATTCACCCCTCCACTTT. Protein product: CASSFSSGRGNSPLHF.

The chain has TRBV4-2 and TRBJ1-2; TRBD1 aligns across 8 bases. Germline CDR1 is LGHNA and CDR2 is YNFKEQ. With 6 bases clipped from V and 6 bases from J, the junction kept 6 bases outside the gene matches. The CDR3 has 13 residues. CDR3 in DNA: TGTGCCAGCAGTGACGACAGGGGACATGGCTACACCTTC. Residues: CASSDDRGHGYTF.

The gene calls are TRBV6-5 and TRBJ2-6; a possible D gene is TRBD1 (5 bases). The CDR3 is 14 amino acids. Germline V gene data show CDR1 as MNHEY and CDR2 as SVGAGI. The CDR3 protein is CAVAQGFGANVLTF. The CDR3 nucleotides are TGTGCTGTAGCTCAGGGATTCGGGGCCAACGTCCTGACTTTC.